Listed below are T cell receptor beta chains from one sample, sequenced in a study of Graves' ophthalmopathy and Graves' hyperthyroidism. TCRdb recomputed calls from the multiplex PCR reads with MiXCR, one row per CDR3 protein. The table has over a million distinct CDR3 sequences, less than 45% seen once; the top ten hold roughly 11%. Sample: peripheral blood or thyroid tissue (not recorded which). The receptors derive from an adult man with Graves' hyperthyroidism. The conserved cysteine and the conserved F or W are not part of the CDR3 here.

v_call: TRBV2
j_call: TRBJ2-5
cdr3_aa: ASTKTGDRETQY

v_call: TRBV7-8
j_call: TRBJ1-4
cdr3_aa: ASSPGGRAHEKLF

v_call: TRBV7-9
j_call: TRBJ2-7
cdr3_aa: ASSRDGPLDEQY

v_call: TRBV4-1
j_call: TRBJ1-6
cdr3_aa: ASSQEASWVGNSPLH

v_call: TRBV10-3
j_call: TRBJ2-5
cdr3_aa: ASSSGHWVVAGTQY

v_call: TRBV19
j_call: TRBJ2-7
cdr3_aa: ASSIEHEQY

v_call: TRBV20-1
j_call: TRBJ1-5
cdr3_aa: SATGGGGSLYSNQPQH

v_call: TRBV20-1
j_call: TRBJ1-2
cdr3_aa: SPIHNSNYGYT

v_call: TRBV24-1
j_call: TRBJ2-7
cdr3_aa: ATREGDSDYEQY

v_call: TRBV7-9
j_call: TRBJ1-6
cdr3_aa: ASSRGTSGGLLH

v_call: TRBV2
j_call: TRBJ2-5
cdr3_aa: ASSVEGGAQETQY

v_call: TRBV9
j_call: TRBJ2-2
cdr3_aa: ASSVDWGGHTGELF

v_call: TRBV29-1
j_call: TRBJ2-7
cdr3_aa: SVDSREGIAYEQY

v_call: TRBV20-1
j_call: TRBJ1-2
cdr3_aa: SAREDRGHYGYT

v_call: TRBV29-1
j_call: TRBJ2-7
cdr3_aa: SPSGSGIGQY

v_call: TRBV15
j_call: TRBJ2-5
cdr3_aa: ATSRVSQGASEETQY

v_call: TRBV10-1
j_call: TRBJ2-7
cdr3_aa: ASSLKAGLEQY

v_call: TRBV25-1
j_call: TRBJ2-5
cdr3_aa: ASSATAFFWTGGRETQY

v_call: TRBV10-3
j_call: TRBJ1-6
cdr3_aa: AISARDGSEASPLH

v_call: TRBV7-3
j_call: TRBJ2-2
cdr3_aa: ASSLPPGQGDTGELF

v_call: TRBV30
j_call: TRBJ1-5
cdr3_aa: AWRSPNPPNQPQH

v_call: TRBV2
j_call: TRBJ1-1
cdr3_aa: ASSAVGLPGGTEAF

v_call: TRBV29-1
j_call: TRBJ1-3
cdr3_aa: SSSNGNTIY

v_call: TRBV7-9
j_call: TRBJ1-2
cdr3_aa: ASSFTPGSLV

v_call: TRBV7-2
j_call: TRBJ2-7
cdr3_aa: ASSLAVLPGIGTPTYEQY

v_call: TRBV9
j_call: TRBJ2-7
cdr3_aa: ASASSDRGYEQY

v_call: TRBV6-5
j_call: TRBJ2-7
cdr3_aa: ASTQSGLAGAEQY

v_call: TRBV2
j_call: TRBJ1-1
cdr3_aa: ASSEIPASANTEAF

v_call: TRBV29-1
j_call: TRBJ2-7
cdr3_aa: SAEGGAHEQY

v_call: TRBV9
j_call: TRBJ2-7
cdr3_aa: ASSVTSGGPYEQY

v_call: TRBV5-5
j_call: TRBJ1-2
cdr3_aa: ASSSPGRNYGYT

v_call: TRBV6-2/TRBV6-3
j_call: TRBJ1-2
cdr3_aa: ASSSGFGGYT

v_call: TRBV5-6
j_call: TRBJ1-5
cdr3_aa: ASSLRSNSNQPQH

v_call: TRBV29-1
j_call: TRBJ2-5
cdr3_aa: SNPQGARETQY

v_call: TRBV28
j_call: TRBJ1-5
cdr3_aa: ASILGQGNQPQH

v_call: TRBV5-1
j_call: TRBJ2-2
cdr3_aa: ASSLAIGLAGELF

v_call: TRBV5-1
j_call: TRBJ2-5
cdr3_aa: ASSRARQGAETQY

v_call: TRBV10-3
j_call: TRBJ1-1
cdr3_aa: AAHDRENTEAF

v_call: TRBV20-1
j_call: TRBJ2-7
cdr3_aa: SAREDNFGYEQY

v_call: TRBV20-1
j_call: TRBJ1-6
cdr3_aa: SAGGNSPLH

v_call: TRBV5-1
j_call: TRBJ2-7
cdr3_aa: ASSKTGVYEQY

v_call: TRBV28
j_call: TRBJ2-2
cdr3_aa: ASSLAPAGELF

v_call: TRBV12-3/TRBV12-4
j_call: TRBJ1-6
cdr3_aa: ASRPARGGGNLGLHSPLH

v_call: TRBV7-2
j_call: TRBJ2-5
cdr3_aa: ASSRGVLTVETQY

v_call: TRBV3-1
j_call: TRBJ1-1
cdr3_aa: ASSQDSHRLKAF

v_call: TRBV4-1
j_call: TRBJ1-2
cdr3_aa: ASSQEAVYGYT

v_call: TRBV6-6
j_call: TRBJ2-5
cdr3_aa: ASSSIAGGEETQY

v_call: TRBV11-2
j_call: TRBJ2-7
cdr3_aa: ASSHPPSGTYEQY

v_call: TRBV11-2
j_call: TRBJ1-2
cdr3_aa: ASSLGRRGVLYGYT

v_call: TRBV7-2
j_call: TRBJ1-2
cdr3_aa: ASSFAGQGLGYT

v_call: TRBV27
j_call: TRBJ2-5
cdr3_aa: ASSPQGLKPY

v_call: TRBV11-2
j_call: TRBJ2-7
cdr3_aa: ASSFDIVYEQY

v_call: TRBV4-1
j_call: TRBJ1-1
cdr3_aa: ASSRVQQGTTEAF

v_call: TRBV20-1
j_call: TRBJ1-5
cdr3_aa: SVPGRPHQPQH

v_call: TRBV7-9
j_call: TRBJ2-7
cdr3_aa: ASSWLAGSYEQY